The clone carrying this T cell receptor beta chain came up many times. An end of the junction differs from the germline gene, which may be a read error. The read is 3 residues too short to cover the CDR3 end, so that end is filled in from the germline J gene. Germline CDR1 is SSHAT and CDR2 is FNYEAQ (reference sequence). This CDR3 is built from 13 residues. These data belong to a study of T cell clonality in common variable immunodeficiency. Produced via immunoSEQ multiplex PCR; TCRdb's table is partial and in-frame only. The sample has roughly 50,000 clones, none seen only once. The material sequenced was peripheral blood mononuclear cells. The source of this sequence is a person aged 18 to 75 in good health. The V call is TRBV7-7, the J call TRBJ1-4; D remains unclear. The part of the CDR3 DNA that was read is TGTGCTAGCAGCTTAGACACAGATTCGAAA. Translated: CASSLDTDSK. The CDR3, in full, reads CASSLDTDSKLFF. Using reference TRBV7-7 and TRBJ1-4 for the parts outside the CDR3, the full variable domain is GAGVSQSPRYKVTKRGQDVTLRCDPISSHATLYWYQQALGQGPEFLTYFNYEAQPDKSGLPSDRFSAERPEGSISTLTIQRTEQRDSAMYRCASSLDTDSKLFFGSGTQLSVL.